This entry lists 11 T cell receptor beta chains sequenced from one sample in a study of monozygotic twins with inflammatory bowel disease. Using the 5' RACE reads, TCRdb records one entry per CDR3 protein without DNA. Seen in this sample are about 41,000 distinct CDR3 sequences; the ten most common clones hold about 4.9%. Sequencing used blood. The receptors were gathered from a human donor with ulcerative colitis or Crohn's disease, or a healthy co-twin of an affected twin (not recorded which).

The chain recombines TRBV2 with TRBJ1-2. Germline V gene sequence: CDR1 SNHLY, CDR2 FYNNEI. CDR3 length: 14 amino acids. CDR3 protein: CASSGEGIDYGYTF.

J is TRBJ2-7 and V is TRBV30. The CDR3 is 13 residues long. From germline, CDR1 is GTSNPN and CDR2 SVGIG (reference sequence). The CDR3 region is CAWETEGLYEQYF.

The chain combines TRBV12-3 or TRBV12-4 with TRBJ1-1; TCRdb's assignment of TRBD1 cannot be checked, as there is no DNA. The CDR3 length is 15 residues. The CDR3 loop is CASSWYRGYNTEAFF.

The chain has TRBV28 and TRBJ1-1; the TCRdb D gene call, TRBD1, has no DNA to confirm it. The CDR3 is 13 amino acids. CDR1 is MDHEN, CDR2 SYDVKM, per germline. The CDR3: CASSPRAATEAFF.

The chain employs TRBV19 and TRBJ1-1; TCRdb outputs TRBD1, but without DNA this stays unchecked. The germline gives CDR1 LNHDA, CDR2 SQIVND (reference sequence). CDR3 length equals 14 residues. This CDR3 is CASSRGRDNTEAFF. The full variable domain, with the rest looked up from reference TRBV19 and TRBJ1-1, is DGGITQSPKYLFRKEGQNVTLSCEQNLNHDAMYWYRQDPGQGLRLIYYSQIVNDFQKGDIAEGYSVSREKKESFPLTVTSAQKNPTAFYLCASSRGRDNTEAFFGQGTRLTVV.

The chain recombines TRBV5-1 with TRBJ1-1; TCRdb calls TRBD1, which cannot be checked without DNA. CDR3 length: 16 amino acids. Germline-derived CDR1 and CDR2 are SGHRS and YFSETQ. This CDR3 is CASSVGEGGIGTEAFF.

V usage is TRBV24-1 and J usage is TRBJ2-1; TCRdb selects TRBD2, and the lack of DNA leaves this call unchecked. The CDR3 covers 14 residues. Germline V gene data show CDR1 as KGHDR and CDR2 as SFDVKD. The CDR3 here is CAIKPSGSSNEQFF.

The CDR3 protein is CASSLGRRAFNEQFF. This sequence joins TRBV7-9 and TRBJ2-1. This CDR3 has 15 amino acids. From germline, CDR1 is SEHNR and CDR2 FQNEAQ (reference sequence).

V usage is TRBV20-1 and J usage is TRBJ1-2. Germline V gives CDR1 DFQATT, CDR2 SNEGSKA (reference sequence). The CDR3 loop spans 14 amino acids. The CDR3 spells CSASIHHPSYGYTF.

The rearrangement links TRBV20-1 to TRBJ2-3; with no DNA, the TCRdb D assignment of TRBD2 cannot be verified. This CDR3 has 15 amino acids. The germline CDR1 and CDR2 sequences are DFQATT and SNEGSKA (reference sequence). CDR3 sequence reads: CSATQLGSSTDTQYF.

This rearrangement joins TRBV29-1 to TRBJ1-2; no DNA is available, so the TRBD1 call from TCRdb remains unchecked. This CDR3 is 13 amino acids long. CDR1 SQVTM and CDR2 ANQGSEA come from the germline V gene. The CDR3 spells CSVVGSGGYGYTF.